The rows below give T cell receptor beta chains drawn from one sample of a study of CD8+ T cells in alopecia areata. Only in-frame clones appear in the TCRdb table, and some are missing; sequencing was by immunoSEQ multiplex PCR. The sample has about 210,000 clones, 64% seen once. Sample: CD4+ T cells sorted from blood, taken at week 4, from a patient treated with tofacitinib. The origin of the receptors is a human donor with alopecia areata. Each CDR3 is given with its conserved first and last residue. The D gene is left open where the match is weak. Only some rows state a clone size, as once, few, many or a class for expanded clones.

d_call: TRBD2; j_call: TRBJ2-3; v_call: TRBV6-1; clone_size: NA; cdr3_nt: TGTGCCAGCACCATAGCGGGGGGGATCACAGATACGCAGTATTTT; cdr3_aa: CASTIAGGITDTQYF
d_call: NA; j_call: TRBJ1-2; v_call: TRBV9; clone_size: NA; cdr3_nt: TGTGCCAGCAGCGCCGCGTGGGGCGGTAACTATGGCTACACCTTC; cdr3_aa: CASSAAWGGNYGYTF
d_call: NA; j_call: TRBJ1-1; v_call: TRBV10-3; clone_size: once; cdr3_nt: TGTGCCATCATTGGGGCACCGAACACTGAAGCTTTCTTT; cdr3_aa: CAIIGAPNTEAFF
d_call: NA; j_call: TRBJ1-2; v_call: TRBV28; clone_size: NA; cdr3_nt: TGTGCCAGCAGTTCCGGGGCGCAAGGCTATGGTTACACCTTC; cdr3_aa: CASSSGAQGYGYTF
d_call: NA; j_call: TRBJ1-6; v_call: TRBV7-2; clone_size: NA; cdr3_nt: TGTGCCAGCAGCTTAGCGGTCCTGTCACCCCTCCACTTT; cdr3_aa: CASSLAVLSPLHF
d_call: NA; j_call: TRBJ2-7; v_call: TRBV21-1; clone_size: NA; cdr3_nt: TGTGCCAGCAGAACCGGGACAGGGGCTTCGGTACTGTACTTC; cdr3_aa: CASRTGTGASVLYF
d_call: TRBD1; j_call: TRBJ1-6; v_call: TRBV2; clone_size: NA; cdr3_nt: TGTGCCAGCAGTGGGACAGGGAGTCAGTACGATTCACCCCTCCACTTT; cdr3_aa: CASSGTGSQYDSPLHF
d_call: TRBD2; j_call: TRBJ2-5; v_call: TRBV30; clone_size: NA; cdr3_nt: TGTGCCTGGAGCCCGGGACTAGCGGGAGTCCAAGAGACCCAGTACTTC; cdr3_aa: CAWSPGLAGVQETQYF
d_call: NA; j_call: TRBJ2-2; v_call: TRBV7-9; clone_size: NA; cdr3_nt: TGTGCCAGCAGGCAAGTTGCCGGGGAGCTGTTTTTT; cdr3_aa: CASRQVAGELFF
d_call: TRBD1; j_call: TRBJ1-2; v_call: TRBV30; clone_size: NA; cdr3_nt: TGTGCCTGGAGGGGACAGGGGATGGTAGGCTACACCTTC; cdr3_aa: CAWRGQGMVGYTF
d_call: NA; j_call: TRBJ1-5; v_call: TRBV6-5; clone_size: few; cdr3_nt: TGTGCCAGCAGTTACACGGGGGAGCAGCCCCAGCATTTT; cdr3_aa: CASSYTGEQPQHF
d_call: TRBD2; j_call: TRBJ2-5; v_call: TRBV6-1; clone_size: few; cdr3_nt: TGTGCCATCAGTGAAGAGGGACTAGCAAGGCTCGAAGAGACCCAGTACTTC; cdr3_aa: CAISEEGLARLEETQYF
d_call: NA; j_call: TRBJ1-6; v_call: TRBV19; clone_size: NA; cdr3_nt: TGTGCCAGTAGTCCCGGCAGGGAGAGGTATAATTCACCCCTCCACTTT; cdr3_aa: CASSPGRERYNSPLHF
d_call: NA; j_call: TRBJ2-7; v_call: TRBV9; clone_size: few; cdr3_nt: TGTGCCAGCAGCGTAGGCACAGGGACCTACGAGCAGTACTTC; cdr3_aa: CASSVGTGTYEQYF
d_call: NA; j_call: TRBJ2-3; v_call: TRBV10-1; clone_size: NA; cdr3_nt: TGCGCCAGCAGTGAGGCCCGGGGCCTTACAGATACGCAGTATTTT; cdr3_aa: CASSEARGLTDTQYF
d_call: NA; j_call: TRBJ2-5; v_call: TRBV10-2; clone_size: few; cdr3_nt: TGCGCCAGCAGTCCAGGGGAGACCCAGTACTTC; cdr3_aa: CASSPGETQYF
d_call: NA; j_call: TRBJ2-3; v_call: TRBV29-1; clone_size: few; cdr3_nt: TGCAGCAAGACAGAACCCACAGATACGCAGTATTTT; cdr3_aa: CSKTEPTDTQYF
d_call: NA; j_call: TRBJ1-1; v_call: TRBV7-9; clone_size: NA; cdr3_nt: TGTGCCAGCAGCTTATCGGCAGGGTTCGGGAACACTGAAGCTTTCTTT; cdr3_aa: CASSLSAGFGNTEAFF
d_call: NA; j_call: TRBJ1-1; v_call: TRBV30; clone_size: NA; cdr3_nt: TGTGCCTGCGCCCTGAACACTGAAGCTTTCTTT; cdr3_aa: CACALNTEAFF
d_call: TRBD1; j_call: TRBJ1-1; v_call: TRBV5-1; clone_size: NA; cdr3_nt: TGCGCCAGCAGCATAGACAGGGGGCGGGACACTGAAGCTTTCTTT; cdr3_aa: CASSIDRGRDTEAFF
d_call: NA; j_call: TRBJ2-4; v_call: TRBV6-5; clone_size: NA; cdr3_nt: TGTGCCAGCAGTGTTGACCAACACGGCGGCATTCAGTACTTC; cdr3_aa: CASSVDQHGGIQYF
d_call: TRBD1; j_call: TRBJ2-2; v_call: TRBV30; clone_size: NA; cdr3_nt: TGTGCCTGGAACATAGGGGGCTTGACCGGGGAGCTGTTTTTT; cdr3_aa: CAWNIGGLTGELFF
d_call: NA; j_call: TRBJ2-6; v_call: TRBV30; clone_size: few; cdr3_nt: TGTGCCTTCACAGGCTCTGGGGCCAACGTCCTGACTTTC; cdr3_aa: CAFTGSGANVLTF
d_call: NA; j_call: TRBJ2-3; v_call: TRBV6-5; clone_size: NA; cdr3_nt: TGTGCCTCGGCGAGAGTGGTCCCCACAGATACGCAGTATTTT; cdr3_aa: CASARVVPTDTQYF
d_call: NA; j_call: TRBJ2-7; v_call: TRBV29-1; clone_size: NA; cdr3_nt: TGCAGCGTTGAAGAGACCATCAAGGTCGGCGAGCAGTACTTC; cdr3_aa: CSVEETIKVGEQYF
d_call: NA; j_call: TRBJ2-3; v_call: TRBV2; clone_size: NA; cdr3_nt: TGTGCCAGCATACGAGGAGTTGCAGATACGCAGTATTTT; cdr3_aa: CASIRGVADTQYF
d_call: TRBD1; j_call: TRBJ1-1; v_call: TRBV6-5; clone_size: once; cdr3_nt: TGTGCCAGCAGTCCGTCGGGGGGACAGGGCTCTGCTTTCTTT; cdr3_aa: CASSPSGGQGSAFF
d_call: NA; j_call: TRBJ1-2; v_call: TRBV30; clone_size: NA; cdr3_nt: TGTGCCTGGAGTGTACATAGGGGTGGCTACACCTTC; cdr3_aa: CAWSVHRGGYTF
d_call: NA; j_call: TRBJ2-1; v_call: TRBV7-2; clone_size: NA; cdr3_nt: TGTGCCAGCAGCTTGAACCTGCCCAATGAGCAGTTCTTC; cdr3_aa: CASSLNLPNEQFF
d_call: NA; j_call: TRBJ1-2; v_call: TRBV4-2; clone_size: few; cdr3_nt: TGTGCCAGCAGAGAGAATGGCGGCTACACCTTC; cdr3_aa: CASRENGGYTF
d_call: NA; j_call: TRBJ1-5; v_call: TRBV7-2; clone_size: NA; cdr3_nt: TGTGCCAGCAGCTTACAGGAGAATCAGCCCCAGCATTTT; cdr3_aa: CASSLQENQPQHF
d_call: NA; j_call: TRBJ1-4; v_call: TRBV4-1; clone_size: NA; cdr3_nt: TGCGCCAGCAGCCTGGTGGGCGTAGATGAAAAACTGTTTTTT; cdr3_aa: CASSLVGVDEKLFF
d_call: NA; j_call: TRBJ2-7; v_call: TRBV19; clone_size: NA; cdr3_nt: TGTGCCAGTCCTGCGGTATCCTACGAGCAGTACTTC; cdr3_aa: CASPAVSYEQYF
d_call: NA; j_call: TRBJ2-5; v_call: TRBV29-1; clone_size: few; cdr3_nt: TGCAGCGCCGAACTTACAGGGAAAGAGACCCAGTACTTC; cdr3_aa: CSAELTGKETQYF
d_call: NA; j_call: TRBJ1-1; v_call: TRBV30; clone_size: NA; cdr3_nt: TGTGCCAGTACACAGGCCATAGAAGCTTTCTTT; cdr3_aa: CASTQAIEAFF
d_call: NA; j_call: TRBJ2-2; v_call: TRBV5-1; clone_size: few; cdr3_nt: TGCGCCAGCAGCTTGGCCCAGAACACCGGGGAGCTGTTTTTT; cdr3_aa: CASSLAQNTGELFF
d_call: NA; j_call: TRBJ1-2; v_call: TRBV9; clone_size: NA; cdr3_nt: TGTGCCAGCAGCGCCCAGGGAGAAGGCTACACCTTC; cdr3_aa: CASSAQGEGYTF
d_call: NA; j_call: TRBJ2-5; v_call: TRBV15; clone_size: NA; cdr3_nt: TGTGCCACCAGCAGACTTCGAATGAACGTGGAGACCCAGTACTTC; cdr3_aa: CATSRLRMNVETQYF
d_call: NA; j_call: TRBJ2-7; v_call: TRBV5-6; clone_size: few; cdr3_nt: TGTGCCAGCAGCTTCGGCCAGGCTTCCTACGAGCAGTACTTC; cdr3_aa: CASSFGQASYEQYF